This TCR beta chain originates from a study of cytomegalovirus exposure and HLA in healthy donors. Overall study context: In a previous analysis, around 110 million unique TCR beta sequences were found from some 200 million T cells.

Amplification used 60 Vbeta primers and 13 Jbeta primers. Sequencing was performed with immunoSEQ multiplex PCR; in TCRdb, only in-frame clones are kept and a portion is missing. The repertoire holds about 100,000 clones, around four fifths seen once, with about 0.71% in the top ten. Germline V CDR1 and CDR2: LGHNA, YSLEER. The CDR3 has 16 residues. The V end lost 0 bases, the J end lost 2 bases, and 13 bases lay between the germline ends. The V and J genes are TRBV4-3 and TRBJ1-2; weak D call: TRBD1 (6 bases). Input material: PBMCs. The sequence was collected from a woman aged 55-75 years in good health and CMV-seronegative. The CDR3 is CASSQESLGANYGYTF. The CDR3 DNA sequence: TGCGCCAGCAGCCAAGAGAGCTTGGGGGCGAACTATGGCTACACCTTC.